A single sample is the source of the 23 T cell receptor beta chains below, sequenced in a study of blood T cell repertoires in COVID-19. Sequenced by immunoSEQ multiplex PCR; TCRdb stores in-frame clones only, minus some. The sample lists 110,000 or so clones; 81% were seen once. What was sequenced was peripheral blood. The source is a man older than 75 with acute or convalescent COVID-19.

This chain links TRBV10-3 with TRBJ2-1; 11 bases are shared with TRBD2. The CDR3 sequence is 15 residues long. The germline V gene encodes CDR1 ENHRY and CDR2 SYGVKD. J gave up 3 bases and V 9 bases, and 7 bases lay outside the gene matches. CDR3 sequence (DNA): TGTGCCATTAGTATAGCGGGAGGGCTCTACAATGAGCAGTTCTTC. Translating gives CAISIAGGLYNEQFF.

This chain links TRBV7-3 with TRBJ2-1, with TRBD1 identical over 9 bases. The CDR3 contains 14 residues. Germline V CDR1 and CDR2: SGHTA, FQGTGA. Trimming took 4 bases from V and 10 from J; bases not matched to a gene: 8. CDR3 nucleotides: TGTGCCAGCAGCTCCCGGACAGGGGAGGGGGAGCAGTTCTTC. It codes for CASSSRTGEGEQFF.

The chain recombines TRBV7-3 with TRBJ1-2; unclear D gene. V was shortened by 2 bases and J by 1 base, with 8 bases between the two germline ends. The germline V gene encodes CDR1 SGHTA and CDR2 FQGTGA. This CDR3 contains 14 residues. This chain's CDR3 is CASSLGGSNYGYTF. The DNA of the CDR3 is TGTGCCAGCAGCTTAGGAGGGAGTAACTATGGCTACACCTTC.

This clone was detected a few times. J is TRBJ1-5 and V is TRBV28; TRBD1 aligns across 7 bases. This CDR3 has 17 residues. The ends lost 8 bases at V and 0 bases at J; junction bases unmatched: 13. CDR1 and CDR2 from the germline V gene are MDHEN and SYDVKM. This CDR3 is CASHSGTVFYSNQPQHF. For the CDR3, the DNA is TGTGCCAGCCACTCCGGGACAGTTTTTTATAGCAATCAGCCCCAGCATTTT.

V and J are TRBV6-4 and TRBJ1-1, with D possibly matching TRBD1 (6 bases). Per the germline V gene, CDR1 is MRHNA and CDR2 is SNTAGT. The CDR3 is 13 amino acids. The V and J ends lost 5 bases and 5 bases respectively, with 12 bases between them. The CDR3 bases are TGTGCCAGCAGTTACACGACAGGTACTGAAGCTTTCTTT. Its translation is CASSYTTGTEAFF.

The genes are TRBV19 and TRBJ1-6; 8 bases align to TRBD1. Germline lookup yields CDR1 LNHDA and CDR2 SQIVND (reference sequence). This CDR3 comprises 15 residues. V trimming: 5 bases; J trimming: 7 bases; junction bases outside the gene matches: 7. In nucleotides, the CDR3 is TGTGCCAGTAGTCCAGGACAGGGACGGAATTCACCCCTCCACTTT. It yields the protein CASSPGQGRNSPLHF. The entire variable domain, with the rest obtained from reference TRBV19 and TRBJ1-6, is as follows: DGGITQSPKYLFRKEGQNVTLSCEQNLNHDAMYWYRQDPGQGLRLIYYSQIVNDFQKGDIAEGYSVSREKKESFPLTVTSAQKNPTAFYLCASSPGQGRNSPLHFGNGTRLTVT.

V and J are TRBV11-2 and TRBJ1-1; D may be TRBD1 (5 bases). CDR3 length equals 14 residues. V was shortened by 4 bases and J by 1 base, with 10 bases between the two germline ends. From germline, CDR1 is SGHAT and CDR2 FQNNGV. Written as DNA, the CDR3 is TGTGCCAGCAGCTATCAGGGCCCGAACACTGAAGCTTTCTTT. The encoded protein is CASSYQGPNTEAFF.

This clone was recorded only once. The chain has TRBV18 and TRBJ1-5; a weak D match, TRBD1 (5 bases). Trimming stripped 0 bases from V and 2 bases from J, with 8 bases between. This CDR3 contains 15 residues. Germline V gene data show CDR1 as KGHSH and CDR2 as LQKENI. The CDR3 reads CASSPPGAGNQPQHF. DNA for the CDR3: TGTGCCAGCTCACCACCAGGGGCTGGCAATCAGCCCCAGCATTTT.

The gene calls are TRBV19 and TRBJ2-3, with 10 bases that match TRBD2. The V and J ends lost 5 bases and 5 bases, in that order; junction bases with no gene match: 7. From germline, CDR1 is LNHDA and CDR2 SQIVND (reference sequence). This CDR3 has 15 amino acids. CDR3 nucleotides: TGTGCCAGTAGTGACCTAGCGGGAGCAATAGATACGCAGTATTTT. Translating gives CASSDLAGAIDTQYF.

This clone came up once. The CDR3 protein is CASGSTQGKNTEAFF. The DNA of the CDR3 is TGTGCTAGTGGTTCAACCCAGGGGAAGAACACTGAAGCTTTCTTT. This chain uses TRBV12-5 with TRBJ1-1; tentative D call: TRBD1 (6 bases). Germline loops: CDR1 LGHNT, CDR2 FRNRAP. The CDR3 has 15 amino acids. Trimming took 4 bases from V and 1 from J, leaving 13 bases between them.

CDR3 sequence (DNA): TGTGCCAGCAGCTCCTACACCGGGGAGCTGTTTTTT. This sequence encodes CASSSYTGELFF. The genes are TRBV7-3 and TRBJ2-2; D not resolved. Trimming took off 4 bases at V and 3 bases at J, with 3 bases between the two ends. Germline CDR1 reads SGHTA; CDR2 reads FQGTGA. This CDR3 contains 12 residues.

This chain uses TRBV27 with TRBJ1-3; 8 positions match TRBD1. Germline values: CDR1 MNHEY, CDR2 SMNVEV (reference sequence). Trimming at V came to 6 bases and at J to 2 bases, leaving 3 bases not matched to a gene. CDR3 size: 14 residues. The CDR3 DNA follows: TGTGCCAGCAGCACCAGGGGGCCTGGAAACACCATATATTTT. Its protein product is CASSTRGPGNTIYF.

J is TRBJ2-5 and V is TRBV18; 7 positions match TRBD1. Germline V lookup: CDR1 KGHSH, CDR2 LQKENI. This CDR3 is built from 13 residues. Unmatched junction bases numbered 8, after V lost 4 bases and J lost 9 bases. The CDR3, as DNA: TGTGCCAGCTCACGAGGGACAGCCCAAGCCCAGTACTTC. Amino acid sequence: CASSRGTAQAQYF.

The chain recombines TRBV11-2 with TRBJ2-1; 8 nucleotides match TRBD2. The length of the CDR3 is 15 residues. V gave up 4 bases and J gave up 0 bases; unmatched junction bases: 2. The germline gives CDR1 SGHAT, CDR2 FQNNGV. This chain's CDR3 is CASSSSGSSYNEQFF. The CDR3 coding sequence is TGTGCCAGCAGCTCGAGCGGGAGCTCCTACAATGAGCAGTTCTTC.

The rearrangement joins TRBV6-5 to TRBJ2-7; 8 nucleotides align to TRBD1. Trimming cost V 7 bases and J 2 bases; bases outside gene matches: 7. This CDR3 has 14 residues. Looked up from germline, CDR1 is MNHEY and CDR2 is SVGAGI. The CDR3 DNA sequence: TGTGCCAGCACCCCGGGACAGGTCGCCTACGAGCAGTACTTC. It codes for CASTPGQVAYEQYF.

CDR3 region: CASSMDSNYGYTF. The CDR3 DNA follows: TGTGCCAGCAGCATGGACAGTAACTATGGCTACACCTTC. J is TRBJ1-2 and V is TRBV6-5, with TRBD1 as a possible D gene (6 bases). The germline V gene encodes CDR1 MNHEY and CDR2 SVGAGI. Trimming shortened V by 6 bases and J by 1 base, and 9 bases separated the two germline ends. The CDR3 extends over 13 amino acids.

This clone was detected only once. The chain carries TRBV18 and TRBJ2-5, with D possibly being TRBD2 (5 bases). Germline V gene sequence: CDR1 KGHSH, CDR2 LQKENI. The CDR3 extends over 13 amino acids. Trimming stripped 5 bases from V and 2 bases from J, with 9 bases between. CDR3 protein: CASSSGLQETQYF. CDR3 nucleotides: TGTGCCAGCTCATCGGGGTTACAAGAGACCCAGTACTTC.

V is TRBV11-1 and J is TRBJ2-1; 13 bases map to TRBD2. CDR3 length: 15 residues. V lost 4 bases, J lost 6 bases, and 3 bases stayed unmatched. Germline V gene sequence: CDR1 SGHAT, CDR2 FQDESV (reference sequence). The CDR3 sequence is CASSSRLAGGNEQFF. DNA of the CDR3: TGTGCCAGCAGCTCGAGACTAGCGGGAGGCAATGAGCAGTTCTTC. The full variable domain, with the rest looked up from reference TRBV11-1 and TRBJ2-1, is EAEVAQSPRYKITEKSQAVAFWCDPISGHATLYWYRQILGQGPELLVQFQDESVVDDSQLPKDRFSAERLKGVDSTLKIQPAELGDSAMYLCASSSRLAGGNEQFFGPGTRLTVL.

The CDR3 DNA sequence: TGCGCCAGCAGCTTGGGCCAGACAGGGGCTGATGAGCAGTTCTTC. Protein: CASSLGQTGADEQFF. The chain combines TRBV5-1 with TRBJ2-1, with 8 bases aligning to TRBD1. Germline-derived CDR1 and CDR2 are SGHRS and YFSETQ. This CDR3 has 15 residues. Trimming took 0 bases from V and 8 from J; bases not matched to a gene: 7.

The gene calls are TRBV4-1 and TRBJ2-1; D is possibly TRBD2 (6 bases). The CDR3 is 15 amino acids. V lost 5 bases to trimming and J lost 7 bases, with 18 bases between them. Germline CDR1 is MGHRA and CDR2 is YSYEKL. CDR3 sequence: CASSFSGTPRNEQFF. The CDR3 region has the DNA TGCGCCAGCAGCTTCTCCGGGACTCCCAGGAATGAGCAGTTCTTC.

CDR3 in amino acids: CASRTGVAYEQYF. The CDR3 DNA reads as TGTGCCAGCAGGACAGGTGTCGCTTACGAGCAGTACTTC. This chain links TRBV28 with TRBJ2-7; D is perhaps TRBD1 (6 bases). Germline values: CDR1 MDHEN, CDR2 SYDVKM. V was pared by 6 bases and J by 4 bases, with 13 bases between. The CDR3 is made up of 13 amino acids.

The rearrangement joins TRBV5-1 to TRBJ2-1, with TRBD2 matching over 9 bases. The CDR3 is 15 amino acids. V dropped 5 bases and J dropped 0; count of bases not matched to a gene: 3. Per the germline V gene, CDR1 is SGHRS and CDR2 is YFSETQ. CDR3: CASSLAGDSYNEQFF. The CDR3 nucleotides are TGCGCCAGCAGTTTAGCGGGAGACTCCTACAATGAGCAGTTCTTC.

The chain recombines TRBV2 with TRBJ1-1; D is unclear. The V gene's germline CDR1 is SNHLY and CDR2 FYNNEI. V dropped 5 bases and J dropped 1 base, with 5 bases sitting between them. The CDR3 has 12 residues. CDR3 coding DNA: TGTGCCAGCAGTCGAGAGAACACTGAAGCTTTCTTT. Amino acids: CASSRENTEAFF.